This T cell receptor beta chain appears in the sequencing data of a study of shared clonotypes between healthy human individuals. Study-level information: Three CD4 naive, three CD4 memory, two CD8 naive and one CD8 memory plate were used per donor.

As for this clone: Its antigen is currently unknown.

General study results and limits: Some naive CD4 clonotypes, roughly 4.5%, turned up in common across several donors. Shared clonotypes across all four donors exceeded non-shared ones in generation probability.

Original processing methods: Junction-only sequences without quality scores came from ImmunoSEQ, so filtering differed. Only in-frame clones appear in the TCRdb table, and some are missing; sequencing was by immunoSEQ multiplex PCR. V, J and clone size are taken as reported in that table, and D and trimming were inferred from the DNA itself. The data contain 150,000 to 200,000 clones, over 80% of them singletons. CDR3 size: 12 residues. Germline values: CDR1 SGHTA, CDR2 FQGNSA. V lost 0 bases, J lost 11 bases, and 10 bases lay in between. The clonotype originates from a woman in her twenties or thirties in good health. This chain uses TRBV7-2 with TRBJ2-5, with TRBD2 as a possible D gene (6 bases). Sequencing used naive CD4+ T cells sorted from blood. Subset in this sample: CD45RA+ positively selected. CDR3 coding DNA: TGTGCCAGCAGCTTAGCGCCGGGGGAGCAGTACTTC. Its protein product is CASSLAPGEQYF.